This T cell receptor beta chain was retrieved from a study of T cell responses to AZD1222 COVID-19 vaccine. Study-wide points: None of the repertoires were sampled until the peak T cell response had passed. Once two AZD1222 doses were given, Spike-specific TCR breadth and depth went up. Reportedly, nearly half the spike-specific TCRs target unmutated variant regions.

Note on this clone: Its antigen is currently unknown.

The protocol was immunoSEQ multiplex PCR, while the TCRdb copy is restricted to in-frame clones and leaves out a portion. The sample holds some 140,000 clones; approximately 92% are singletons and the top ten take 1.5% to 2%. The CDR3 spans 16 residues. Trimming cost V 2 bases and J 8 bases, with 18 bases left between them. CDR1 and CDR2 (germline): SGHTA, FQGNSA. The source was peripheral blood, collected 28 days after the second AZD1222 dose. The chain employs TRBV7-2 and TRBJ1-4; perhaps TRBD1 as D (5 bases). The source of this sequence is an adult who received the AZD1222 COVID-19 vaccine. CDR3 protein: CASSLRRGGRGEKLFF. DNA for the CDR3: TGTGCCAGCAGCTTACGGAGGGGTGGAAGAGGGGAAAAACTGTTTTTT.